The present T cell receptor beta chain was sequenced within a study of low-dose radiotherapy and immunotherapy resistance in tumors. Looking at the study overall: Radiation delivery to Cohort 1 consisted of 0.5 Gy per fraction every 2 weeks, summing to 6.5 Gy. Patients were on oral aspirin 300 mg taken daily for four cycles from cycle 1 day 1.

Primers used for first-strand cDNA, a TRAV- and TRBV-specific set, covered both alpha and beta chains. Both a constant-region primer and a V-primer adapter served to amplify TCRs across 15 to 25 PCR cycles. Via MiXCR, TCRdb re-called the reads, giving one row per CDR3 protein. The sample has 17,000 or so distinct CDR3 sequences, around three quarters seen once. Administered to the donors were nivolumab, ipilimumab, aspirin, low-dose cyclophosphamide and low-dose radiotherapy. Patients who could take part had advanced solid tumors with no tumor-infiltrating lymphocytes. This CDR3 is built from 15 residues. Germline values: CDR1 SGHVS, CDR2 FQNEAQ. V was trimmed by 3 bases and J by 5 bases, leaving 16 bases between them.

This sequence joins TRBV7-8 and TRBJ1-2, with D tentatively TRBD1 (6 bases). The clonotype was recovered from a human donor with advanced metastatic prostate, ovarian, gallbladder or colorectal cancer (not recorded which). This table probably holds off-target reads from a library built for another chain. The CDR3, as DNA: TGTGCCAGCAGCTTCGACTGGACAGAATTTTATGGCTACACCTTC. It specifies CASSFDWTEFYGYTF.